One and the same sample provided the 24 T cell receptor beta chains below, sequenced in a study of T cell responses to AZD1222 COVID-19 vaccine. Profiling relied on immunoSEQ multiplex PCR, and the TCRdb table lists in-frame clones only, not all of them. The profile covers some 130,000 clones, with 80% to 90% appearing a single time and 1.5% to 2% taken by the ten largest. The sequencing here drew on peripheral blood, taken on day 0 of AZD1222 vaccination. Receptors were obtained from an adult in good health.

The chain carries TRBV5-1 and TRBJ1-1; a weak D match, TRBD1 (5 bases). Germline V gene data show CDR1 as SGHRS and CDR2 as YFSETQ. CDR3 size: 15 residues. Trimming shortened V by 0 bases and J by 4 bases, and 13 bases separated the two germline ends. CDR3 sequence reads: CASSLAAGGGTEAFF. The DNA of the CDR3 is TGCGCCAGCAGCTTGGCTGCAGGCGGGGGCACTGAAGCTTTCTTT. Looking up the rest from reference TRBV5-1 and TRBJ1-1 gives the full variable domain: KAGVTQTPRYLIKTRGQQVTLSCSPISGHRSVSWYQQTPGQGLQFLFEYFSETQRNKGNFPGRFSGRQFSNSRSEMNVSTLELGDSALYLCASSLAAGGGTEAFFGQGTRLTVV.

J is TRBJ2-1 and V is TRBV7-2, with 8 bases fitting TRBD2. Germline-derived CDR1 and CDR2 are SGHTA and FQGNSA. This CDR3 region has 17 residues. V trimming: 2 bases; J trimming: 4 bases; junction bases outside the gene matches: 10. For the CDR3, the DNA is TGTGCCAGCAGCTTACGATGGGGACTAGGTGCTTACAATGAGCAGTTCTTC. Amino acids: CASSLRWGLGAYNEQFF. The whole variable domain, remainder taken from reference TRBV7-2 and TRBJ2-1, is GAGVSQSPSNKVTEKGKDVELRCDPISGHTALYWYRQSLGQGLEFLIYFQGNSAPDKSGLPSDRFSAERTGGSVSTLTIQRTQQEDSAVYLCASSLRWGLGAYNEQFFGPGTRLTVL.

The rearrangement joins TRBV7-9 to TRBJ2-1; 10 positions match TRBD2. Per germline, CDR1 SEHNR and CDR2 FQNEAQ (reference sequence). Unmatched junction bases numbered 3, after V lost 0 bases and J lost 7 bases. This CDR3 spans 15 amino acids. CDR3 sequence: CASSLAAGGRNEQFF. The CDR3 DNA is TGTGCCAGCAGCTTAGCAGCGGGGGGGCGAAATGAGCAGTTCTTC.

The rearrangement links TRBV29-1 to TRBJ2-7, with D possibly being TRBD2 (6 bases). From germline, CDR1 is SQVTM and CDR2 ANQGSEA. V lost 0 bases to trimming and J lost 4 bases, with 13 bases between them. This CDR3 comprises 14 residues. CDR3 DNA: TGCAGCGTTGAAGATGGGACTCCCGGTTACGAGCAGTACTTC. Protein product: CSVEDGTPGYEQYF.

The chain combines TRBV7-8 with TRBJ1-3; TRBD1 might be the D (6 bases). The CDR3 length is 16 residues. The V gene's germline CDR1 is SGHVS and CDR2 FQNEAQ. V dropped 1 base and J dropped 3 bases, with 13 bases sitting between them. The CDR3 reads CASSLDLGAGGNTIYF. CDR3 nucleotides: TGTGCCAGCAGCTTAGATCTGGGGGCGGGTGGAAACACCATATATTTT.

This clone occurred once. The chain couples TRBV2 to TRBJ1-5, with 7 bases fitting TRBD1. The CDR3 has 15 residues. Germline-derived CDR1 and CDR2 are SNHLY and FYNNEI. The J segment lost 0 bases and the V segment lost 7 bases, leaving 6 bases of the junction unmatched. CDR3 sequence: CASKGGSLSNQPQHF. The CDR3 DNA follows: TGTGCCAGCAAAGGGGGCAGCCTTAGCAATCAGCCCCAGCATTTT.

The chain carries TRBV24-1 and TRBJ1-4; D is uncertain. V was clipped by 4 bases and J by 4 bases, with 12 bases between them. This CDR3 is 15 amino acids long. In germline, CDR1 is KGHDR, CDR2 SFDVKD. CDR3 residues: CATSDQDGINEKLFF. The DNA of the CDR3 is TGTGCCACCAGTGACCAGGACGGGATTAATGAAAAACTGTTTTTT.

The gene calls are TRBV6-2 or TRBV6-3 and TRBJ1-1; D remains ambiguous. Germline V lookup: CDR1 MNHEY, CDR2 SVGEGT. Between the trimmed V and J ends, which lost 5 bases and 1 base, there was a span of 5 bases. This CDR3 comprises 12 residues. CDR3 protein: CASSPGNTEAFF. The CDR3 DNA follows: TGTGCCAGCAGTCCAGGGAACACTGAAGCTTTCTTT.

The J gene is TRBJ2-2, the V gene TRBV10-3; D tentatively fits TRBD1 or TRBD2 (6 bases each). V lost 10 bases, J lost 1 base, and 13 bases lay in between. Germline CDR1 reads ENHRY; CDR2 reads SYGVKD. This CDR3 region has 14 residues. The CDR3 loop reads CASGMGQNTGELFF. Written as DNA, the CDR3 is TGTGCCAGCGGGATGGGACAGAACACCGGGGAGCTGTTTTTT.

CDR3 region: CASSYGTGILNYGYTF. The CDR3, as DNA: TGTGCCAGCAGTTACGGGACAGGGATTCTTAACTATGGCTACACCTTC. This chain connects TRBV6-2 or TRBV6-3 to TRBJ1-2; 9 positions match TRBD1. There are 16 residues in the CDR3. The trim removed 2 bases at V and 1 base at J, leaving 5 bases unmatched. Germline lookup yields CDR1 MNHEY and CDR2 SVGEGT.

This chain links TRBV15 with TRBJ1-2; possibly TRBD1 for D (5 bases). Germline CDR1 LNHNV, CDR2 YYDKDF (reference sequence). The CDR3 runs to 14 residues. V lost 5 bases and J 4 bases, leaving 14 bases between the germline ends. The CDR3 reads CATSLPRGGYGYTF. Here the CDR3 DNA reads TGTGCCACCAGCCTCCCTCGGGGGGGCTATGGCTACACCTTC.

The rearrangement joins TRBV27 to TRBJ1-1, with D hard to call. CDR3 size: 13 residues. Trimming removed 5 bases at V and 2 bases at J, with 9 bases between. Germline lookup yields CDR1 MNHEY and CDR2 SMNVEV (reference sequence). The CDR3 spells CASSTTLNTEAFF. CDR3 coding DNA: TGTGCCAGCAGTACCACACTTAACACTGAAGCTTTCTTT.

CDR3 sequence: CASSSRTRGSYGYTF. The CDR3, as DNA: TGTGCCAGCAGCTCCCGGACAAGGGGGTCCTATGGCTACACCTTC. The chain employs TRBV7-2 and TRBJ1-2; maybe TRBD1 (6 bases). Germline V CDR1 and CDR2: SGHTA, FQGNSA. V lost 4 bases and J lost 4, with 16 bases in between. The CDR3 is 15 amino acids.

The J gene is TRBJ2-5, the V gene TRBV27; unclear D gene. The CDR3 covers 12 residues. V lost 5 bases to trimming and J lost 4 bases, with 8 bases between them. CDR1 and CDR2 (germline): MNHEY, SMNVEV (reference sequence). The DNA of the CDR3 is TGTGCCAGCAGTCCAACGGGAGAGACCCAGTACTTC. Its translation: CASSPTGETQYF.

The chain couples TRBV19 to TRBJ1-1, with no clear D. Trimming removed 5 bases from V and 2 bases from J, with 9 bases in between. The germline gives CDR1 LNHDA, CDR2 SQIVND (reference sequence). The CDR3 has 13 amino acids. The CDR3: CASSQFKNTEAFF. DNA of the CDR3: TGTGCCAGTAGTCAGTTCAAAAACACTGAAGCTTTCTTT.

The CDR3 DNA is TGCGCCAGCAGCCAAGTCCTCTGGGGGCAGGATGGCTACACCTTC. Its protein is CASSQVLWGQDGYTF. This rearrangement joins TRBV4-1 to TRBJ1-2, with D perhaps matching TRBD1 (6 bases). V was clipped by 1 base and J by 6 bases, with 15 bases between them. The CDR3 is 15 residues long. Germline CDR1 MGHRA, CDR2 YSYEKL.

Concerning this clone itself: At one end, the junction sequence differs from germline, possibly due to a read error. The CDR3 reads CASSRGVRSNQPQHF. Written as DNA, the CDR3 is TGTGCCAGCAGTAGGGGGGTCCGGAGCAATCAGCCCCAGCATTTT. The rearrangement links TRBV19 to TRBJ1-5; tentative D call: TRBD1 (6 bases). Germline CDR1 LNHDA, CDR2 SQIVND (reference sequence). This CDR3 spans 15 amino acids.

The chain has TRBV2 and TRBJ2-3, with D perhaps TRBD1 (5 bases). Germline CDR1 reads SNHLY; CDR2 reads FYNNEI. V was trimmed by 11 bases and J by 0 bases, leaving 12 bases between them. The CDR3 runs to 13 residues. The CDR3 nucleotides are TGTGCCGGGGCCCCCCGGAGCACAGATACGCAGTATTTT. Translated, it gives CAGAPRSTDTQYF.

The chain carries TRBV15 and TRBJ1-1; D gene ambiguous. From germline, CDR1 is LNHNV and CDR2 YYDKDF (reference sequence). The CDR3 totals 14 residues. Trimming removed 3 bases at V and 5 bases at J, with 13 bases between. CDR3 bases: TGTGCCACCAGCAGGATACGGGAAGGGACTGAAGCTTTCTTT. Translated: CATSRIREGTEAFF.

This clone is a singleton in its sample. The V call is TRBV10-1, the J call TRBJ2-1, with 8 bases matching TRBD1. With V trimmed by 5 bases and J by 4 bases, 7 bases remained unmatched. The CDR3 loop spans 15 amino acids. Germline V gives CDR1 WNHNN, CDR2 SYGVQD (reference sequence). CDR3 protein: CASSTRQGQYNEQFF. Here the CDR3 DNA reads TGCGCCAGCAGTACAAGACAGGGGCAATACAATGAGCAGTTCTTC.

The CDR3, as DNA: TGTGCCAGCAGCCCACCCGGGATCTCCCTAAACAACGAGCAGTACTTC. This sequence encodes CASSPPGISLNNEQYF. The chain combines TRBV11-2 with TRBJ2-7; D may be TRBD2 (5 bases). The CDR3 runs to 16 residues. The germline gives CDR1 SGHAT, CDR2 FQNNGV. Trimming took off 5 bases at V and 5 bases at J, with 22 bases between the two ends.

The chain couples TRBV13 to TRBJ1-1; D is unclear. CDR1 and CDR2 (germline): PRHDT, FYEKMQ (reference sequence). V was trimmed by 8 bases and J by 1 base, leaving 8 bases between them. The CDR3 is made up of 12 amino acids. CDR3 coding DNA: TGTGCCAGCCAGAAGGAGAACACTGAAGCTTTCTTT. This codes for CASQKENTEAFF.

The V call is TRBV28, the J call TRBJ2-5; D remains unclear. The CDR3 is 13 residues long. V lost 3 bases to trimming and J lost 5 bases, with 10 bases between them. Per germline, CDR1 MDHEN and CDR2 SYDVKM. CDR3 nucleotide sequence: TGTGCCAGCAGTTTGATTCGTGTGGAGACCCAGTACTTC. It specifies CASSLIRVETQYF.

The chain employs TRBV3-1 (or the pseudogene TRBV3-2) and TRBJ1-5; D unclear. The CDR3 is 13 residues long. V lost 3 bases and J lost 3, with 6 bases in between. The germline gives CDR1 LGHDT, CDR2 YNNKEL (reference sequence). The CDR3 nucleotides are TGTGCCAGCAGCCAGGTCCTCAATCAGCCCCAGCATTTT. Translation gives CASSQVLNQPQHF.